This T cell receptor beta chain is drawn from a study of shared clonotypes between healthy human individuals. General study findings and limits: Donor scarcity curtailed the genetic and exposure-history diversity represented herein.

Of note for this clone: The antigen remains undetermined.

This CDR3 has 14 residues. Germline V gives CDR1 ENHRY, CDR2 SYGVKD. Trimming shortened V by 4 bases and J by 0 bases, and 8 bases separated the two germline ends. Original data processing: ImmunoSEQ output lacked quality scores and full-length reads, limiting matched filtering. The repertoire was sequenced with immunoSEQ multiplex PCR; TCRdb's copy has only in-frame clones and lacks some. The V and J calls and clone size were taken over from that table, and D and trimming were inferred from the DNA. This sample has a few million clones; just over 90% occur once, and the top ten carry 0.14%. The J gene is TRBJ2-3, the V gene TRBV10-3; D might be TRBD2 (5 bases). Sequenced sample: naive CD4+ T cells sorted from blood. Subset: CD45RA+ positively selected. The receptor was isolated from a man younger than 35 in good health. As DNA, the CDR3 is TGTGCCATCAGTGGCGGACTTAGCACAGATACGCAGTATTTT. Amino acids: CAISGGLSTDTQYF.